Listed here are 6 T cell receptor beta chains from one sample, sequenced in a study of T cells in Graves' hyperthyroidism and ophthalmopathy. RNA transcripts yielded amplified TCR beta CDR3 regions. Initially, a first-round RT-PCR of the TCR CDR3 employed the HTBI primer set. From the multiplex PCR reads, TCRdb called clonotypes with MiXCR, one entry per CDR3 protein. This sample has a few hundred thousand distinct CDR3 sequences, with 15% to 18% found just once. The specimen sequenced was blood. The receptors shown here come from a woman in her 30s with Graves' hyperthyroidism.

There are many counts of this clonotype. The chain is built from TRBV5-1 and TRBJ2-7; D call uncertain. V lost 0 bases and J 5 bases, leaving 9 bases between the germline ends. There are 13 residues in the CDR3. Germline V gene data show CDR1 as SGHRS and CDR2 as YFSETQ. The CDR3 DNA follows: TGCGCCAGCAGCTTGGAAGGGTTTAACGAGCAGTACTTC. This codes for CASSLEGFNEQYF. Looking up the rest from reference TRBV5-1 and TRBJ2-7 gives the full variable domain: KAGVTQTPRYLIKTRGQQVTLSCSPISGHRSVSWYQQTPGQGLQFLFEYFSETQRNKGNFPGRFSGRQFSNSRSEMNVSTLELGDSALYLCASSLEGFNEQYFGPGTRLTVT.

As concerns this clonotype: Relative to the germline gene, one junction end is altered; a read error may explain this. V usage is TRBV18 and J usage is TRBJ1-1; TRBD1 matches at 8 bases. Germline V CDR1 and CDR2: KGHSH, LQKENI. This CDR3 spans 15 amino acids. The chain's CDR3 is CVSSAGQVGDTEAFF. The CDR3 bases are TGTGTCAGCTCGGCGGGACAGGTGGGGGACACTGAAGCTTTCTTT.

This clonotype was counted at least ten times. The J gene is TRBJ1-3, the V gene TRBV3-1; D perhaps matches TRBD1 (6 bases). Trimming left V 4 bases short and J 5 bases short, with 9 bases between. The CDR3 length is 13 residues. Germline lookup yields CDR1 LGHDT and CDR2 YNNKEL (reference sequence). Here the CDR3 DNA reads TGTGCCAGCAGCCTCCGGGACAGAAACACCATATATTTT. This gives the protein CASSLRDRNTIYF.

The table lists this clonotype with a few counts. The CDR3 reads CASSQVDRGSYEQYF. The CDR3 DNA reads TGCGCCAGCAGCCAAGTAGACAGGGGCTCCTACGAGCAGTACTTC. This chain connects TRBV4-1 to TRBJ2-7; 8 nucleotides match TRBD1. The CDR3 runs 15 residues. Germline V CDR1 and CDR2: MGHRA, YSYEKL. V shed 1 base, J shed 0 bases, and the junction held 2 bases outside the gene matches.

In its sample, this clonotype was seen many times. The genes are TRBV30 and TRBJ2-1; D is uncertain. CDR3 length: 14 residues. Trimming took off 0 bases at V and 4 bases at J, with 10 bases between the two ends. Germline V gene data show CDR1 as GTSNPN and CDR2 as SVGIG (reference sequence). CDR3: CAWSVRRSYNEQFF. The CDR3 DNA follows: TGTGCCTGGAGTGTGCGACGTTCTTACAATGAGCAGTTCTTC.

Concerning this clonotype: A much larger clone lies a single base off, so this may be a read error. This chain uses TRBV30 with TRBJ2-1; D may be TRBD2 (5 bases). Germline V lookup: CDR1 GTSNPN, CDR2 SVGIG (reference sequence). The length of the CDR3 is 13 residues. CDR3 nucleotide sequence: TGTGCCTGGAGGGAGGCAGTCTACAATGGGCAGTTCTTC. Its translation is CAWREAVYNGQFF.